This T cell receptor (beta chain) appears in the sequencing data of a study of CD8+ T cells in alopecia areata (dated by TCRdb to 2016 to 2019). Regarding the study in general: The treated patients, all with moderate-to-severe alopecia areata, were enrolled in an open-label pilot trial of oral tofacitinib given at 5 to 10 mg twice daily. Patients received tofacitinib for 6 to 18 months and were then followed off drug for 6 months to check for delayed response and recurrence. The SALT score, which quantifies the percentage of affected scalp surface area, was used to measure disease severity in treated patients. To study T cell clonal expansion in alopecia areata, the researchers applied high-throughput TCRbeta sequencing to both the C3H/HeJ mouse model and human patients. On the human side, TCRbeta sequencing was run on scalp tissue and on sorted CD4+ and CD8+ peripheral blood T cells from healthy controls and from alopecia areata patients with either patchy or totalis/universalis disease. Tofacitinib-treated patients had biopsies at baseline and at 4 and 24 weeks of treatment, with a later scalp biopsy in several patients. Clonality in the scalp was compared among normal scalp (n=4), patchy alopecia areata scalp (n=8), and alopecia totalis/universalis scalp (n=8). RNA was obtained with the PAXgene miRNA kit for fixed scalp, the miRNeasy kit for PBMCs, and the RNeasy kit for mouse skin. Amplification of TCRbeta CDR3 regions was done by immunoSEQ multiplex PCR using 35 Vbeta forward primers and 13 Jbeta reverse primers. Points the paper makes about the study in general: Tofacitinib significantly lowered scalp clonality and the number of expanded CD8+ clones among the top 100 scalp clones. Many expanded lesional clones were found to persist in scalp and blood during tofacitinib treatment, and relapse after treatment cessation may be partly explained by this persistence. Compared with normal scalp, lesional scalp had higher clonality and more expanded CD8+ clones, particularly in alopecia totalis/universalis, a pattern that suggests antigenic drive. Compared with mice, TCR sequences shared between patients were less clear, possibly partly because of HLA diversity across the patient population. Scalp TCR repertoire analysis is complicated because resident alphabeta T cells in normal human skin are also sequenced, whereas mouse skin is dominated by gammadelta T cells. Because the treated cohort was small and had just a single nonresponder, larger studies are needed to establish links between baseline CD8+ expansion and response.

The receptor library was made with the immunoSEQ multiplex PCR assay. RNA was extracted from all samples and reverse transcribed into cDNA as template for TCR sequencing. SuperScript III was used to make first-strand cDNA, primed with a 2:1 mix of oligo-dT and random hexamers. A synthetic immune receptor repertoire was used to measure amplification bias, and any remaining bias was corrected computationally. As for the authors' bioinformatics: After raw reads were preprocessed to remove errors, the CDR3 was defined following IMGT conventions as running from the conserved cysteine to phenylalanine. Clonality was calculated as 1 minus Shannon entropy normalized by log2 of the number of productive unique TCRs. Whether scalp clones were CD4 or CD8 was inferred by matching scalp TCRbeta sequences against CD4 and CD8 repertoires sorted from blood. This is the immuneACCESS table as TCRdb keeps it, with only in-frame sequences that have V and J called. A part of the clones is gone; compared with another copy, unresolved V genes explain less than half, and the rest is unexplained. That table gives V, J and clone size, and the DNA gave D and trimming. The sample yields under 350,000 clones; roughly 64% were counted once. The ten largest clones add up to approximately 2% of the sample.

This clone has only one observation. Its target antigen remains unknown. Within one base of it there is no much larger clone, and no base qualities were kept. The sample's time point label is to be understood as: 24 weeks on oral tofacitinib. In the paper's terms, the treatment or condition label means: oral pan-JAK inhibitor, 5-10 mg twice daily. Lesional scalp punch biopsies and peripheral blood were obtained from alopecia areata patients. After PBMCs were isolated by density centrifugation and stained for CD3, CD4 and CD8, a FACSAria was used to sort CD4+ and CD8+ T cells. The germline V gene yields KGHSH for CDR1 and LQKENI for CDR2. The CDR3 sequence holds 12 residues, the cysteine and phenylalanine included. This entry keeps only the CDR3 DNA: 36 bases, framed from base 1. V is reduced by 4 bases and J by 5 bases, leaving a spacing of 8 bases between them.

In this chain, TRBV18 is recombined with TRBJ2-5, with the D call tentatively TRBD1 or TRBD2, each fitting 6 bases. This TCR derives from a human donor with alopecia areata. Material: CD4+ T cells sorted from blood, obtained at week 24, from a patient treated with tofacitinib. The DNA sequence is as follows: TGTGCCAGCTCACGGGGGGCGGAGACCCAGTACTTC. Translated, this is CASSRGAETQYF.